This TCR beta chain was observed in a study of response to subunit inactivated influenza vaccine listed by TCRdb under 2018. About the full investigation: Deep quantitative T cell receptor repertoire profiling was used in the study to track responses to a trivalent subunit inactivated influenza vaccine.

Comments on this clonotype: The specificity of this receptor is unknown. No quality values exist for individual bases; no much larger clone is one base distant.

Library method: RT-PCR. Instrument on record: Illumina HiSeq 2500. In TCRdb, the public reads were trimmed at Q25 with fastp and aligned with MiXCR, with productive beta chains retained. CDR3 protein sequences are deduplicated, and each keeps its most common genes and DNA. Counted in this sample were 450,000 to 500,000 distinct CDR3 sequences; about a tenth of them appeared once. Over 9.5% of the sample lies in the top ten. Paper-wide results and their limitations: The authors proposed that each seasonal influenza vaccination may bring in only a limited number of new T cells.

The time point label on this specimen signifies: approximately 40 days after influenza vaccine administration. From a lookup of the germline V gene, CDR1 and CDR2 are SGHDT and YYEEEE. From the cysteine through the phenylalanine, the CDR3 covers 17 amino acids. The read is trimmed to its CDR3 DNA, 51 bases read in frame from base 1. V lost 2 bases and J lost 4 bases, and the count of bases not matched to a germline gene is 11. This sequence originates from a man aged 50 to 60 who received an inactivated influenza vaccine. Donor details come from another sample of the same person, matched by shared clones. The chain is encoded by TRBV5-6 joined to TRBJ1-1; the junction holds 10 bases that match TRBD1. The specimen comprised PBMCs from blood, sampled about 40 days after vaccination. The nucleotides are TGTGCCAGCAGCTTCTCCCCCACCGGGACAGGGGCCACTGAAGCTTTCTTT. It specifies CASSFSPTGTGATEAFF.